The 30 T cell receptor beta chains listed next were all sequenced from one sample in a study of cytomegalovirus exposure and HLA in healthy donors. The method was immunoSEQ multiplex PCR; TCRdb's version includes in-frame clones alone and lacks a portion of them. The sample holds about 71,000 clones, 94% seen once. Source material: PBMCs. These receptors were obtained from a woman aged 18-30 years in good health and CMV-seronegative.

This chain links TRBV5-1 with TRBJ1-1; the D is unclear. The CDR3 spans 13 residues. V was pared by 0 bases and J by 3 bases, with 6 bases between. Germline assignment: CDR1 SGHRS and CDR2 YFSETQ. CDR3 coding DNA: TGCGCCAGCAGCTTGGCCGAGCACACTGAAGCTTTCTTT. Its protein product is CASSLAEHTEAFF.

The gene calls are TRBV11-2 and TRBJ2-7, with D maybe TRBD1 (6 bases). This CDR3 contains 12 residues. Trimming cost V 4 bases and J 9 bases, with 13 bases left between them. Germline CDR1 is SGHAT and CDR2 is FQNNGV. The CDR3 loop reads CASSSIIRGQYF. CDR3 DNA sequence: TGTGCCAGCAGCTCTATTATCAGGGGGCAGTACTTC.

This chain joins TRBV11-2 and TRBJ1-5, with a tentative D call TRBD1 (5 bases). Between the trimmed V and J ends, which lost 1 base and 4 bases, there was a span of 8 bases. The germline V gene encodes CDR1 SGHAT and CDR2 FQNNGV. The CDR3 has 14 residues. The CDR3 is CASSLVGGNQPQHF. CDR3 DNA: TGTGCCAGCAGCTTAGTGGGGGGTAATCAGCCCCAGCATTTT. The variable domain in full, with the rest retrieved from reference TRBV11-2 and TRBJ1-5, is EAGVAQSPRYKIIEKRQSVAFWCNPISGHATLYWYQQILGQGPKLLIQFQNNGVVDDSQLPKDRFSAERLKGVDSTLKIQPAKLEDSAVYLCASSLVGGNQPQHFGDGTRLSIL.

The CDR3 here is CASSPIGGVYTF. The CDR3 DNA reads as TGCGCCAGCTCCCCTATTGGAGGGGTGTACACCTTC. The V call is TRBV4-1, the J call TRBJ1-2; perhaps TRBD1 as D (5 bases). V was trimmed by 8 bases and J by 11 bases, leaving 18 bases between them. Germline CDR1 reads MGHRA; CDR2 reads YSYEKL. The CDR3 is 12 residues long.

This rearrangement joins TRBV27 to TRBJ2-1; 13 bases are a match to TRBD2. Germline V gene data show CDR1 as MNHEY and CDR2 as SMNVEV (reference sequence). Trimming at V came to 5 bases and at J to 12 bases, leaving 10 bases not matched to a gene. The CDR3 totals 15 residues. Here the CDR3 reads CASSPGTSGRAAQFF. CDR3 DNA: TGTGCCAGCAGTCCGGGCACTAGCGGGAGGGCTGCGCAGTTCTTC.

This chain links TRBV19 with TRBJ2-7; 9 bases are a match to TRBD2. From germline, CDR1 is LNHDA and CDR2 SQIVND (reference sequence). There are 17 residues in the CDR3. After removal of 1 base from V and 2 bases from J, the junction contained 9 bases not matched to a gene. The CDR3 region is CASSIGIVAGEAYEQYF. CDR3 DNA sequence: TGTGCCAGTAGTATAGGGATCGTAGCGGGAGAGGCCTACGAGCAGTACTTC.

The rearrangement uses TRBV27 and TRBJ2-7; a weak D match, TRBD2 (6 bases). Germline V CDR1 and CDR2: MNHEY, SMNVEV (reference sequence). This CDR3 is built from 14 residues. V dropped 6 bases and J dropped 2 bases, with 14 bases sitting between them. For the CDR3, the DNA is TGTGCCAGCAGCAAAGTTGGGGGGACCTACGAGCAGTACTTC. Protein: CASSKVGGTYEQYF.

The chain joins TRBV4-1 to TRBJ2-1, with 7 bases fitting TRBD1. V dropped 1 base and J dropped 3; count of bases not matched to a gene: 3. Germline V gene lookup returns CDR1 MGHRA and CDR2 YSYEKL. The CDR3 contains 15 residues. CDR3 coding DNA: TGCGCCAGCAGCCAAGTTTGGGACAGCTACAATGAGCAGTTCTTC. Protein sequence: CASSQVWDSYNEQFF.

The chain uses TRBV7-9 and TRBJ1-1, with D unresolved. CDR1 and CDR2 (germline): SEHNR, FQNEAQ (reference sequence). The CDR3 sequence is 13 residues long. Trimming pared 5 bases from V and 2 bases from J, leaving 9 bases between. The CDR3 nucleotides are TGTGCCAGCAGCCTGGCGGGCAACACTGAAGCTTTCTTT. Protein sequence: CASSLAGNTEAFF. Filled out from reference TRBV7-9 and TRBJ1-1, the complete variable domain reads DTGVSQNPRHKITKRGQNVTFRCDPISEHNRLYWYRQTLGQGPEFLTYFQNEAQLEKSRLLSDRFSAERPKGSFSTLEIQRTEQGDSAMYLCASSLAGNTEAFFGQGTRLTVV.

V gene TRBV9 combines with J gene TRBJ2-5; a possible D gene is TRBD2 (6 bases). The CDR3 sequence is 16 residues long. Germline CDR1 reads SGDLS; CDR2 reads YYNGEE. Trimming took 4 bases from V and 4 from J, leaving 20 bases between them. The CDR3 DNA sequence: TGTGCCAGCAGCCCTCGGGCTAGCGCGGTTCCAGAGACCCAGTACTTC. Its translation is CASSPRASAVPETQYF.

The genes are TRBV29-1 and TRBJ2-1, with 9 bases fitting TRBD1. CDR1 is SQVTM and CDR2 is ANQGSEA in the germline V gene. Trimming removed 6 bases from V and 8 bases from J; junction bases left unmatched: 8. CDR3 length: 13 residues. In nucleotides, the CDR3 is TGCAGCGTCGGGACAGGGACGGGGGATGAGCAGTTCTTC. As protein: CSVGTGTGDEQFF.

The chain joins TRBV11-2 to TRBJ1-2; weak D call: TRBD1 (6 bases). Trimming shortened V by 0 bases and J by 5 bases, and 13 bases separated the two germline ends. The CDR3 consists of 15 residues. Germline CDR1 reads SGHAT; CDR2 reads FQNNGV. Here the CDR3 DNA reads TGTGCCAGCAGCTTAGAATATACAGGGCGGTATGGCTACACCTTC. Translation: CASSLEYTGRYGYTF.

The CDR3 region has the DNA TGTGCCAGCAGCGTAGGGAGACAGGGAACTGGCTACACCTTC. Amino acid sequence: CASSVGRQGTGYTF. The genes are TRBV9 and TRBJ1-2, with 7 bases lining up with TRBD1. The CDR3 runs 14 residues. CDR1 SGDLS and CDR2 YYNGEE come from the germline V gene. Trimming removed 0 bases from V and 7 bases from J; junction bases left unmatched: 6.

V and J are TRBV4-2 and TRBJ2-3; D is possibly TRBD1 (6 bases). Germline CDR1 is LGHNA and CDR2 is YNFKEQ. This CDR3 is built from 15 residues. Between the trimmed V and J ends, which lost 2 bases and 3 bases, there was a span of 12 bases. CDR3 sequence reads: CASSQHPQGTDTQYF. In nucleotides, the CDR3 is TGTGCCAGCAGCCAACATCCTCAGGGGACAGATACGCAGTATTTT.

Here the CDR3 DNA reads TGTGCCAGCAGTAACAGGGTTGTTTACTCTGGAAACACCATATATTTT. Translating it yields CASSNRVVYSGNTIYF. The rearrangement joins TRBV5-6 to TRBJ1-3; D may be TRBD1 (6 bases). The CDR3 runs 16 residues. V lost 5 bases and J lost 0, with 15 bases in between. CDR1 and CDR2 (germline): SGHDT, YYEEEE.

A remark on this clone: The same CDR3 arises from other DNA sequences in this sample as well. The genes are TRBV6-4 and TRBJ2-1, with TRBD2 matching 10 bases. Germline V gene lookup returns CDR1 MRHNA and CDR2 SNTAGT. This CDR3 has 15 amino acids. J gave up 4 bases and V 6 bases, and 6 bases lay outside the gene matches. The CDR3 here is CASSPLAGDYNEQFF. The CDR3 bases are TGTGCCAGCAGCCCCCTAGCGGGGGATTACAATGAGCAGTTCTTC.

The CDR3 bases are TGTGCCAGCAGTTTTACCCCTACGAGCACTGAAGCTTTCTTT. Translated: CASSFTPTSTEAFF. V gene TRBV27 combines with J gene TRBJ1-1; no definite D call. This CDR3 is 14 amino acids long. V was cut by 3 bases and J by 4 bases, with 12 bases left in between. Germline-derived CDR1 and CDR2 are MNHEY and SMNVEV (reference sequence).

The V and J genes are TRBV6-1 and TRBJ2-2, with 8 bases identical to TRBD1. This CDR3 spans 15 amino acids. The V gene's germline CDR1 is MNHNS and CDR2 SASEGT. Unmatched junction bases numbered 3, after V lost 4 bases and J lost 2 bases. In nucleotides, the CDR3 is TGTGCCAGCAGTGTCAGGGGGCCCAACACCGGGGAGCTGTTTTTT. Its protein product is CASSVRGPNTGELFF.

The V and J genes are TRBV7-3 and TRBJ2-2, with D perhaps TRBD1 (7 bases). The CDR3 has 14 amino acids. The germline V gene encodes CDR1 SGHTA and CDR2 FQGTGA. V shed 3 bases and J shed 7 bases, with 12 bases lying between them. As DNA, the CDR3 is TGTGCCAGCAGCTTGTCAGGGGGGATCGGGGAGCTGTTTTTT. Translating it yields CASSLSGGIGELFF.

This sequence joins TRBV11-2 and TRBJ2-7; D uncertain. The CDR3 covers 13 residues. Trimming took 2 bases from V and 5 from J, leaving 10 bases between them. Germline-derived CDR1 and CDR2 are SGHAT and FQNNGV. CDR3 residues: CASSLSPRDEQYF. For the CDR3, the DNA is TGTGCCAGCAGCTTAAGTCCCCGAGACGAGCAGTACTTC.

The rearrangement joins TRBV10-3 to TRBJ2-7; tentative D call: TRBD1 (5 bases). Germline V gives CDR1 ENHRY, CDR2 SYGVKD. V lost 4 bases and J 3 bases, leaving 13 bases between the germline ends. The CDR3 is 14 residues long. The CDR3 region is CAISGHDSHYEQYF. The DNA of the CDR3 is TGTGCCATCAGTGGGCACGACAGTCACTACGAGCAGTACTTC.

V usage is TRBV7-8 and J usage is TRBJ2-7; D remains ambiguous. The CDR3 loop spans 12 amino acids. Trimming stripped 5 bases from V and 5 bases from J, with 10 bases between. Germline V gene data show CDR1 as SGHVS and CDR2 as FQNEAQ. CDR3 nucleotide sequence: TGTGCCAGCAGCCCTCAGAGGAACGAGCAGTACTTC. Amino acid sequence: CASSPQRNEQYF.

The gene calls are TRBV5-6 and TRBJ2-7; TRBD1 matches at 8 bases. This CDR3 contains 16 residues. Germline-derived CDR1 and CDR2 are SGHDT and YYEEEE. J was trimmed by 6 bases and V by 0 bases; bases with no gene match: 11. The CDR3 here is CASSLAWTGINGEQYF. CDR3 sequence (DNA): TGTGCCAGCAGCTTGGCCTGGACAGGGATCAACGGCGAGCAGTACTTC. The variable domain in full, completed from reference TRBV5-6 and TRBJ2-7, reads DAGVTQSPTHLIKTRGQQVTLRCSPKSGHDTVSWYQQALGQGPQFIFQYYEEEERQRGNFPDRFSGHQFPNYSSELNVNALLLGDSALYLCASSLAWTGINGEQYFGPGTRLTVT.

This clone was counted once. The CDR3 loop reads CASSLGSPGELFF. In nucleotides, the CDR3 is TGTGCCAGCAGCTTAGGCAGTCCCGGGGAGCTGTTTTTT. V usage is TRBV11-2 and J usage is TRBJ2-2; unclear D gene. The germline V and J ends were trimmed by 1 base and 6 bases, with 6 bases remaining between them. The CDR3 runs 13 residues. Germline CDR1 SGHAT, CDR2 FQNNGV. The full variable domain, with the rest looked up from reference TRBV11-2 and TRBJ2-2, is EAGVAQSPRYKIIEKRQSVAFWCNPISGHATLYWYQQILGQGPKLLIQFQNNGVVDDSQLPKDRFSAERLKGVDSTLKIQPAKLEDSAVYLCASSLGSPGELFFGEGSRLTVL.

The chain uses TRBV7-3 and TRBJ1-6; tentative D call: TRBD1 (6 bases). This CDR3 is built from 15 residues. Germline V gene sequence: CDR1 SGHTA, CDR2 FQGTGA. V dropped 0 bases and J dropped 8 bases, with 11 bases sitting between them. CDR3 coding DNA: TGTGCCAGCAGCTTAACAGGACAGCTTCATTCACCCCTCCACTTT. It codes for CASSLTGQLHSPLHF.

The chain uses TRBV6-1 and TRBJ1-1; no firm D call. From germline, CDR1 is MNHNS and CDR2 SASEGT. The CDR3 runs to 13 residues. Trimming removed 4 bases from V and 0 bases from J, with 6 bases in between. The CDR3 loop reads CASSGHMNTEAFF. In DNA, the CDR3 is TGTGCCAGCAGTGGACACATGAACACTGAAGCTTTCTTT.

The rearrangement uses TRBV5-4 and TRBJ2-7; TRBD2 aligns across 11 bases. With V trimmed by 6 bases and J by 6 bases, 8 bases remained unmatched. CDR1 and CDR2 from the germline V gene are SGHNT and YYREEE (reference sequence). The CDR3 length is 14 residues. CDR3 in amino acids: CASNIAGGPLEQYF. CDR3 nucleotide sequence: TGTGCCAGCAACATAGCGGGAGGGCCCCTCGAGCAGTACTTC.

The chain joins TRBV11-3 to TRBJ1-3; 8 bases fit TRBD1. This CDR3 region has 15 residues. V trimming: 4 bases; J trimming: 3 bases; junction bases outside the gene matches: 5. Germline V gives CDR1 SGHNT, CDR2 YENEEA. The CDR3 sequence is CASSSTGEDGNTIYF. The CDR3 coding sequence is TGTGCCAGCAGCTCGACAGGGGAGGATGGAAACACCATATATTTT. Full variable domain (remainder filled in from reference TRBV11-3 and TRBJ1-3): EAGVVQSPRYKIIEKKQPVAFWCNPISGHNTLYWYLQNLGQGPELLIRYENEEAVDDSQLPKDRFSAERLKGVDSTLKIQPAELGDSAVYLCASSSTGEDGNTIYFGEGSWLTVV.

The chain is built from TRBV7-3 and TRBJ2-7; 11 bases are shared with TRBD2. The germline gives CDR1 SGHTA, CDR2 FQGTGA. This CDR3 region has 16 residues. Trimming removed 5 bases from V and 4 bases from J; junction bases left unmatched: 10. The CDR3 DNA reads TGTGCCAGCAGCGAACAACTAGCGGGAGAGACGTACGAGCAGTACTTC. Translating gives CASSEQLAGETYEQYF.

This sequence joins TRBV7-2 and TRBJ2-5; 8 nucleotides match TRBD2. The CDR3 is made up of 18 amino acids. V dropped 2 bases and J dropped 0; count of bases not matched to a gene: 11. The germline gives CDR1 SGHTA, CDR2 FQGNSA. The CDR3 nucleotides read TGTGCCAGCAGCTTAATTGGAGCCCGACTAGCGAACCAAGAGACCCAGTACTTC. This sequence encodes CASSLIGARLANQETQYF.